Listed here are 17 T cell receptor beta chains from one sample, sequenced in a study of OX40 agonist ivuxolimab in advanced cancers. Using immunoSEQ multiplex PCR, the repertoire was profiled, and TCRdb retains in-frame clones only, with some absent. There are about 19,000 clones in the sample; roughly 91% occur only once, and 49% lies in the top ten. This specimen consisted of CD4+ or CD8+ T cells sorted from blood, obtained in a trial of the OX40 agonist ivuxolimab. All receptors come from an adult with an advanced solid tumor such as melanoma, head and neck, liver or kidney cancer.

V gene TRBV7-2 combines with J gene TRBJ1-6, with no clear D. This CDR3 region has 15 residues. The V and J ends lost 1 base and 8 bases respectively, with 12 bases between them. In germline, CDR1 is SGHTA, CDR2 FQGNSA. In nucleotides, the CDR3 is TGTGCCAGCAGCTTAGATCCCAGCGCTTATTCACCCCTCCACTTT. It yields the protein CASSLDPSAYSPLHF.

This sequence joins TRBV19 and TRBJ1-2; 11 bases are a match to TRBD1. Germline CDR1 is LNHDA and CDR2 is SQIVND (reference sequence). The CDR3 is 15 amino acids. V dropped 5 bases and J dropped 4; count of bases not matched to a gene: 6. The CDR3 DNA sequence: TGTGCCAGTAGTTACGGACAGGGGGCTGGCTATGGCTACACCTTC. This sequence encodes CASSYGQGAGYGYTF.

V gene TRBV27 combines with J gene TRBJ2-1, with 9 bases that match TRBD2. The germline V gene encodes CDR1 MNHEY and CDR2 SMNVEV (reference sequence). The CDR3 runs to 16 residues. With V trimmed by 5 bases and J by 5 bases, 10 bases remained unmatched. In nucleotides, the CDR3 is TGTGCCAGCAGTCTATACGGGACTAGCTACGACAATGAGCAGTTCTTC. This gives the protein CASSLYGTSYDNEQFF.

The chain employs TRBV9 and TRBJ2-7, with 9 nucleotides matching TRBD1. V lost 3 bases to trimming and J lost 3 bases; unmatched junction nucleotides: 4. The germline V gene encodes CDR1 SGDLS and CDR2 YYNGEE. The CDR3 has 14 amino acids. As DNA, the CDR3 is TGTGCCAGCAGCGCACAGGGGGCGAGCTACGAGCAGTACTTC. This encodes CASSAQGASYEQYF. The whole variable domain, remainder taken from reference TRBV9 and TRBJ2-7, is DSGVTQTPKHLITATGQRVTLRCSPRSGDLSVYWYQQSLDQGLQFLIQYYNGEERAKGNILERFSAQQFPDLHSELNLSSLELGDSALYFCASSAQGASYEQYFGPGTRLTVT.

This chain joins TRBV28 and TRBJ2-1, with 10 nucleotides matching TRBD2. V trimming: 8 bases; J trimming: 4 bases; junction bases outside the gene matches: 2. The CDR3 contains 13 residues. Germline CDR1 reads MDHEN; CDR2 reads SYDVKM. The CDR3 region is CASGLAEYNEQFF. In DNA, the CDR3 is TGTGCCAGCGGACTAGCGGAGTACAATGAGCAGTTCTTC.

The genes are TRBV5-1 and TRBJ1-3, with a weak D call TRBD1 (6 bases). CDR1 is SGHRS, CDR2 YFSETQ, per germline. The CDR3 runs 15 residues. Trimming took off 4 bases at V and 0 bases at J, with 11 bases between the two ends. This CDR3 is CASSVGGYSGNTIYF. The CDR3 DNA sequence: TGCGCCAGCAGCGTGGGGGGCTACTCTGGAAACACCATATATTTT.

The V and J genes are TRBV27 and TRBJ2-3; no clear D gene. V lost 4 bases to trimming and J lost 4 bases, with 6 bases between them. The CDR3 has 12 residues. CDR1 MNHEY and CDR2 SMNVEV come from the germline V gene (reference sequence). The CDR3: CASSSNPDTQYF. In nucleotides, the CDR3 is TGTGCCAGCAGTTCGAACCCAGATACGCAGTATTTT.

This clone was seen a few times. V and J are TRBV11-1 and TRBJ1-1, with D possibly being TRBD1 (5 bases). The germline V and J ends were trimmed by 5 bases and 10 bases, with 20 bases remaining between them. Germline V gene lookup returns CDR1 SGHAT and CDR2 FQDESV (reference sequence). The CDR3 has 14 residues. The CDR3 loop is CASSPWGNTNGAFF. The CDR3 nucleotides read TGTGCCAGCAGCCCCTGGGGCAACACTAACGGAGCTTTCTTT.

CDR3 loop: CASSQTSGSLDTQYF. CDR3 sequence (DNA): TGTGCCAGCAGCCAGACTAGCGGGAGTTTAGATACGCAGTATTTT. The rearrangement links TRBV14 to TRBJ2-3; 12 bases agree with TRBD2. V was pared by 3 bases and J by 5 bases, with 3 bases of the junction left unmatched. CDR3 length: 15 residues. Germline V lookup: CDR1 SGHDN, CDR2 FVKESK.

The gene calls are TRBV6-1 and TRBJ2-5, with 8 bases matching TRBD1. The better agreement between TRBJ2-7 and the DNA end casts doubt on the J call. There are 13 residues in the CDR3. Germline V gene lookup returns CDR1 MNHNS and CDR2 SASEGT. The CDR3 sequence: CASYLDRGHEQYF. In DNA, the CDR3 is TGTGCCAGCTACCTTGACAGGGGCCACGAGCAGTACTTC.

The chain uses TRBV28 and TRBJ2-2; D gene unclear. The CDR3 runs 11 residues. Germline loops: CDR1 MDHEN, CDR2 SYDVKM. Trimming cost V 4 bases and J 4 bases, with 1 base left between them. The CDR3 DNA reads TGTGCCAGCAGTTCCACCGGGGAGCTGTTTTTT. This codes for CASSSTGELFF.

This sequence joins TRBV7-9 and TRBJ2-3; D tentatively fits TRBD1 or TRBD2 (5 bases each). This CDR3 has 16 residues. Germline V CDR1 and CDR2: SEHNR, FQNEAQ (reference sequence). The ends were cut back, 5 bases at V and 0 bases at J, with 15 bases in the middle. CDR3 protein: CASSTTEGSSTDTQYF. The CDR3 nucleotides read TGTGCCAGCAGCACGACAGAGGGATCTAGCACAGATACGCAGTATTTT.

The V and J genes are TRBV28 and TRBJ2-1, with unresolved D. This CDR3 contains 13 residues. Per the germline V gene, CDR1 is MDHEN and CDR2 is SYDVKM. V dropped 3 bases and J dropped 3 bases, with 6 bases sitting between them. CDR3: CASSFGGYNEQFF. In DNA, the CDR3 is TGTGCCAGCAGTTTTGGCGGCTACAATGAGCAGTTCTTC.

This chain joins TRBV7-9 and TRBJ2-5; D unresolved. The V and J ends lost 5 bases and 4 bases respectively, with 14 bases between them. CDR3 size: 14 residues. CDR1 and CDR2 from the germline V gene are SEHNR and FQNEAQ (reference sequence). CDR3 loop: CASSLVGPRETQYF. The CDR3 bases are TGTGCCAGCAGCCTAGTTGGCCCCAGAGAGACCCAGTACTTC. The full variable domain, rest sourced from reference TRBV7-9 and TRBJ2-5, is DTGVSQNPRHKITKRGQNVTFRCDPISEHNRLYWYRQTLGQGPEFLTYFQNEAQLEKSRLLSDRFSAERPKGSFSTLEIQRTEQGDSAMYLCASSLVGPRETQYFGPGTRLLVL.

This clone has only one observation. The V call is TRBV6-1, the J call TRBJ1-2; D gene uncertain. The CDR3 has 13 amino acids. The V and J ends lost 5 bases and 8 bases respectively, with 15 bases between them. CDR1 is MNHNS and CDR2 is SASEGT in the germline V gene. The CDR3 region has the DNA TGTGCCAGCAGTTTGGACTGGGGTGGAGGCTACACCTTC. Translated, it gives CASSLDWGGGYTF.

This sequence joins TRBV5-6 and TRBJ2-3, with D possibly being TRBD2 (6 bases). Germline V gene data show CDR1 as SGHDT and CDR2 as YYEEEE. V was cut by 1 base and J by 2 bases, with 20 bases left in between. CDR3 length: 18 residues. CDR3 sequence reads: CASSLRPTLWDSTDTQYF. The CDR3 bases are TGTGCCAGCAGCTTGCGCCCGACTTTGTGGGACTCCACAGATACGCAGTATTTT.

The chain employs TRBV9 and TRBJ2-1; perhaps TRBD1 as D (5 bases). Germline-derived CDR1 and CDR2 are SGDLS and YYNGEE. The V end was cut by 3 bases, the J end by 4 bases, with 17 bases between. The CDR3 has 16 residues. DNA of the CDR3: TGTGCCAGCAGCGGCCAGGGCAACCATTTGTACAATGAGCAGTTCTTC. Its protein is CASSGQGNHLYNEQFF.